The 14 T cell receptor beta chains given below trace back to one sample, sequenced in a study of T cells in Graves' hyperthyroidism and ophthalmopathy. RNA transcripts served as the template for amplifying TCR beta CDR3 regions. Researchers ran a first-round RT-PCR on the TCR CDR3 using the HTBI primer set. TCRdb fed the multiplex PCR reads into MiXCR, producing one record per CDR3 protein. The table has about 250,000 distinct CDR3 sequences, 20% to 25% seen once. The material sequenced was blood. The receptors originated from a young man with Graves' ophthalmopathy.

Only one count was recorded for this clonotype. A read error is possible here, since a much larger clone lies one base away. The rearrangement joins TRBV5-4 to TRBJ1-2; D gene uncertain. This CDR3 has 11 amino acids. Germline V gene sequence: CDR1 SGHNT, CDR2 YYREEE (reference sequence). V was trimmed by 3 bases and J by 5 bases, leaving 5 bases between them. CDR3 coding DNA: TGTGCCAGCAGCTCGATATATGGCTACACCTTC. Its translation is CASSSIYGYTF.

The sample holds a few counts of this clonotype. V is TRBV27 and J is TRBJ1-4; possibly TRBD1 for D (5 bases). Germline-derived CDR1 and CDR2 are MNHEY and SMNVEV (reference sequence). This CDR3 contains 15 residues. Trimming took 5 bases from V and 4 from J, leaving 14 bases between them. The CDR3 spells CASSPRGLLNEKLFF. CDR3 in DNA: TGTGCCAGCAGTCCCCGGGGACTGCTTAATGAAAAACTGTTTTTT.

This clonotype was counted at least ten times. This chain joins TRBV3-1 and TRBJ2-3, with D unresolved. CDR1 and CDR2 (germline): LGHDT, YNNKEL (reference sequence). Trimming left V 0 bases short and J 3 bases short, with 13 bases between. There are 16 residues in the CDR3. In DNA, the CDR3 is TGTGCCAGCAGCCAAGAATTCCACCAATTAACAGATACGCAGTATTTT. Residues: CASSQEFHQLTDTQYF.

This clonotype appeared a single time. The genes are TRBV6-1 and TRBJ2-7, with a weak D call TRBD2 (6 bases). The V end lost 0 bases, the J end lost 9 bases, and 15 bases lay between the germline ends. There are 14 residues in the CDR3. Germline assignment: CDR1 MNHNS and CDR2 SASEGT. CDR3 protein: CASSEAASGPVQYF. In nucleotides, the CDR3 is TGTGCCAGCAGTGAAGCGGCCAGCGGGCCGGTGCAGTACTTC.

Points on this clonotype: A much bigger clone sits one base away, suggesting this may be a read error. The chain uses TRBV11-3 and TRBJ2-1, with 10 bases aligning to TRBD1. CDR3 size: 14 residues. The V gene end was trimmed by 7 bases and the J gene end by 12 bases; junction bases not matched to a gene: 12. The germline CDR1 and CDR2 sequences are SGHNT and YENEEA. CDR3 amino acids: CASTGQGLRVAQFF. CDR3 DNA: TGTGCCAGCACGGGACAGGGGCTTCGGGTTGCGCAGTTCTTC.

This clonotype was seen a few times. The chain employs TRBV30 and TRBJ2-7, with a weak D call TRBD1 (6 bases). V was cut by 2 bases and J by 5 bases, with 13 bases left in between. In germline, CDR1 is GTSNPN, CDR2 SVGIG (reference sequence). CDR3 length equals 13 residues. The CDR3 coding sequence is TGTGCCTGGAGTCCCAGGGGCCCGGACGAGCAGTACTTC. Translating it yields CAWSPRGPDEQYF.

This chain joins TRBV5-4 and TRBJ2-3, with a possible D match to TRBD1 (6 bases). Trimming left V 1 base short and J 0 bases short, with 15 bases between. The germline CDR1 and CDR2 sequences are SGHNT and YYREEE (reference sequence). The CDR3 is 17 amino acids. CDR3 in amino acids: CASSLSRGTQSTDTQYF. CDR3 coding DNA: TGTGCCAGCAGCTTGAGTCGAGGGACACAGAGCACAGATACGCAGTATTTT.

The chain has TRBV27 and TRBJ2-5; D not certain. Per the germline V gene, CDR1 is MNHEY and CDR2 is SMNVEV (reference sequence). V lost 3 bases, J lost 4 bases, and 12 bases lay in between. CDR3 size: 14 residues. The CDR3 nucleotides are TGTGCCAGCAGTTTGAGGAGATCTCCAGAGACCCAGTACTTC. Its protein is CASSLRRSPETQYF.

This clonotype was recorded many times. The rearrangement uses TRBV5-1 and TRBJ2-7; the D is unclear. The germline V and J ends were trimmed by 0 bases and 3 bases, with 10 bases remaining between them. CDR3 length: 14 residues. Germline V lookup: CDR1 SGHRS, CDR2 YFSETQ. The CDR3: CASSLGSWDYEQYF. CDR3 coding DNA: TGCGCCAGCAGCTTGGGGTCCTGGGACTACGAGCAGTACTTC.

This clonotype was counted a single time. This chain joins TRBV7-8 and TRBJ2-1, with unresolved D. The germline V and J ends were trimmed by 5 bases and 7 bases, with 9 bases remaining between them. This CDR3 contains 12 residues. Germline V gene sequence: CDR1 SGHVS, CDR2 FQNEAQ. The DNA of the CDR3 is TGTGCCAGCAGCCTTCCTAGAAATGAGCAGTTCTTC. Translation: CASSLPRNEQFF.

This clonotype was seen a handful of times. The J gene is TRBJ2-3, the V gene TRBV18; perhaps TRBD1 as D (6 bases). The CDR3 consists of 15 residues. CDR1 and CDR2 from the germline V gene are KGHSH and LQKENI. The ends were cut back, 1 base at V and 0 bases at J, with 8 bases in the middle. The CDR3 region is CASSPRQVSTDTQYF. As DNA, the CDR3 is TGTGCCAGCTCACCACGACAGGTTAGCACAGATACGCAGTATTTT.

Turning to this clonotype: A read error may explain this, as a much larger clone is one base away. V is TRBV28 and J is TRBJ2-3; possibly TRBD1 for D (5 bases). The germline V and J ends were trimmed by 2 bases and 5 bases, with 17 bases remaining between them. The CDR3 has 16 residues. Germline V gene sequence: CDR1 MDHEN, CDR2 SYDVKM. CDR3 sequence reads: CASSLDDSPYIDTQYF. The CDR3 DNA follows: TGTGCCAGCAGTTTAGACGACAGCCCCTACATAGATACGCAGTATTTT.

A word on this clonotype: This could be a read error, since a much larger clone is one nucleotide away. The genes are TRBV28 and TRBJ2-3; no clear D. Germline values: CDR1 MDHEN, CDR2 SYDVKM. CDR3 length equals 15 residues. CDR3 bases: TGTGTCAGCAGTTCCCGATTGTCTAGCACAGATACGCAGTATTTT. Translating gives CVSSSRLSSTDTQYF.

This clonotype was counted between two and nine times. The chain uses TRBV4-1 and TRBJ1-1, with no clear D. Germline V gene data show CDR1 as MGHRA and CDR2 as YSYEKL. The length of the CDR3 is 14 residues. With 1 base removed from V and 11 bases from J, the gap between germline ends came to 17 bases. CDR3 DNA: TGCGCCAGCAGCCAAGCGAGGCAGAGCCCTGTGGCTTTCTTT. It translates to CASSQARQSPVAFF.